What follows describes a single T cell receptor beta chain. CDR3 length: 12 amino acids. The germline gives CDR1 MNHEY, CDR2 SMNVEV (reference sequence). Trimming removed 6 bases at V and 5 bases at J, with 11 bases between. Some clones are missing from TCRdb's copy, which holds only in-frame ones; the method was immunoSEQ multiplex PCR. The data contain a few hundred thousand clones, almost 80% of them singletons. The data derive from a study of cytotoxic CD8 clonotypes in ibrutinib-treated CLL. The sample consisted of PBMCs, taken before ibrutinib treatment. The clonotype comes from a human donor with chronic lymphocytic leukemia. The V call is TRBV27, the J call TRBJ2-7; no firm D call. The CDR3 spells CASSPGPHEQYF. The CDR3 DNA reads as TGTGCCAGCAGCCCCGGGCCTCACGAGCAGTACTTC.